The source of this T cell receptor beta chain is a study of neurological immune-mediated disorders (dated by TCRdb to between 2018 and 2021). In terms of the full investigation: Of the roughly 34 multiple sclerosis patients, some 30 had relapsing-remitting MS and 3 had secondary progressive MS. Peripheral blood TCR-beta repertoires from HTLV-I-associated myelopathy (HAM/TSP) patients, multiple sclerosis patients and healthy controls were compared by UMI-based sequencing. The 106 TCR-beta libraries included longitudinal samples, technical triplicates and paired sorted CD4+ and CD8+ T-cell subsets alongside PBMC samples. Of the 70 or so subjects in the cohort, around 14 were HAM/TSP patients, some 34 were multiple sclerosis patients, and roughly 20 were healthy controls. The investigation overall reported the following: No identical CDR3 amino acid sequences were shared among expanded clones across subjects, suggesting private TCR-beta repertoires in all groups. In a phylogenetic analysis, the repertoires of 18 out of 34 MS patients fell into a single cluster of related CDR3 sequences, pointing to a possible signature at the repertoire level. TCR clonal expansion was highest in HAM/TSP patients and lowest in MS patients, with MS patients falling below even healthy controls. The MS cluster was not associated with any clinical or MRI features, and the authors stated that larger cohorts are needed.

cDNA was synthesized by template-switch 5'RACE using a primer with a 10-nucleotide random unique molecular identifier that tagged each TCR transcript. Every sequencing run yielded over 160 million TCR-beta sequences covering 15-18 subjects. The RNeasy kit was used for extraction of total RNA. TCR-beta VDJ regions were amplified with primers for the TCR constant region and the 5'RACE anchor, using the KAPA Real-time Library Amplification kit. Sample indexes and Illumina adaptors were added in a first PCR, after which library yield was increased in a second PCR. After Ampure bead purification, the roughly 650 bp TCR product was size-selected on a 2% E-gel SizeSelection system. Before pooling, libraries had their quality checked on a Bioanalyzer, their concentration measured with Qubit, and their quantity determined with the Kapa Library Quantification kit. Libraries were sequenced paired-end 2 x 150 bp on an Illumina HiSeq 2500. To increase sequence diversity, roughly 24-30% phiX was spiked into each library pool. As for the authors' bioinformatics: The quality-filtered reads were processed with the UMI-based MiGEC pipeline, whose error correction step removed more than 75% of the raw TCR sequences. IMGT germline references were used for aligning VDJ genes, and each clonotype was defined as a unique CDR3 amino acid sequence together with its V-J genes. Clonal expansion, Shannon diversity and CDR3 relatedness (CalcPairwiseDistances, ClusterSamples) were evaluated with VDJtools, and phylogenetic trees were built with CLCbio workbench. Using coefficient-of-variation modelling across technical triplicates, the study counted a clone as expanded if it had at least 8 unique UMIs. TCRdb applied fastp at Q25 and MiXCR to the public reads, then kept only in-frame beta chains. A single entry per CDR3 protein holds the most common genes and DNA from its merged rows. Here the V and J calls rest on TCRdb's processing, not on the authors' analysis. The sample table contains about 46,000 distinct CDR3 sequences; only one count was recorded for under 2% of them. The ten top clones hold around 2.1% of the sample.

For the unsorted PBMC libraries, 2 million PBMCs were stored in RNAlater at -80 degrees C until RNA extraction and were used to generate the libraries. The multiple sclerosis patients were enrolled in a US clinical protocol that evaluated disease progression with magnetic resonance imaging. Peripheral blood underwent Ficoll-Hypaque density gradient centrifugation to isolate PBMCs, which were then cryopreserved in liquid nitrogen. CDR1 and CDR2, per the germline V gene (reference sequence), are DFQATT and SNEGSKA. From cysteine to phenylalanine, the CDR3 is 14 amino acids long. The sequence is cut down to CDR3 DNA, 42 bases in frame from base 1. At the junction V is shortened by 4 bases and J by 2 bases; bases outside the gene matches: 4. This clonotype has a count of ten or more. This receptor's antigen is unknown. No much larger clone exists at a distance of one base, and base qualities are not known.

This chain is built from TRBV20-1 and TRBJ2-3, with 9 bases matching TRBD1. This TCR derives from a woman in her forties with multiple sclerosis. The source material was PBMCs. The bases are TGCAGTGCTACCGACAGGGGGTACACAGATACGCAGTATTTT. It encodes CSATDRGYTDTQYF.